The 17 T cell receptor beta chains below all came from one sample that was sequenced in a study of a mutant IDH1 vaccine in newly diagnosed glioma (dated by TCRdb to about 2021). Library creation used the immunoSEQ multiplex PCR assay. TCRdb carries this immuneACCESS record with in-frame sequences only. Its versions omit some clonotypes, under half of them owing to an unresolved V gene in the studies checked, with the rest unexplained. This sample lists about 120,000 clones; about 80% were detected once. The ten largest clones represent 4.5% to 5.5% of the sample. The time point label corresponds to: week 11, during vaccination. Each vaccine dose was 300 ug of a 20-mer mutant IDH1 peptide in Montanide, given subcutaneously with topical imiquimod. The antigens of these receptors remain unknown. The source material was PBMCs, sampled from a glioma patient whose treatment included an IDH1 peptide vaccine. Source of these receptors: a man aged 35 to 55 with glioma.

The rearrangement uses TRBV7-2 and TRBJ2-7; D tentatively fits TRBD1 or TRBD2 (6 bases each). Germline lookup yields CDR1 SGHTA and CDR2 FQGNSA. V lost 5 bases, J lost 3 bases, and 17 bases lay in between. This CDR3 region has 15 residues. The CDR3 is CASSPTGTGGYEQYF. CDR3 in DNA: TGTGCCAGCAGCCCCACAGGGACCGGGGGCTACGAGCAGTACTTC.

The chain joins TRBV10-3 to TRBJ2-7, with 8 bases aligning to TRBD1. The germline V gene encodes CDR1 ENHRY and CDR2 SYGVKD. The CDR3 is 13 residues long. V gave up 10 bases and J gave up 2 bases; unmatched junction bases: 7. The CDR3 bases are TGTGCCACCCTACCGGGACAGGCCTACGAGCAGTACTTC. Amino acid sequence: CATLPGQAYEQYF.

The V call is TRBV6-1, the J call TRBJ2-7; 7 bases align to TRBD1. The V gene's germline CDR1 is MNHNS and CDR2 SASEGT. The CDR3 is 13 amino acids. V gave up 10 bases and J gave up 9 bases; unmatched junction bases: 15. CDR3 region: CATSEDRVRRQYF. In DNA form, the CDR3 reads TGTGCCACCTCAGAAGACAGGGTGAGGCGGCAGTACTTC.

This clone occurred a few times. The sample carries other DNA sequences with the same CDR3. The chain recombines TRBV29-1 with TRBJ1-1; D not certain. V lost 4 bases and J lost 1, with 10 bases in between. This CDR3 region has 13 residues. CDR1 is SQVTM and CDR2 is ANQGSEA in the germline V gene. CDR3 DNA: TGCAGCGTTGTTCTGTGGGAGAACACTGAAGCTTTCTTT. As protein: CSVVLWENTEAFF.

The genes are TRBV7-2 and TRBJ2-1; TRBD2 matches at 8 bases. The CDR3 consists of 15 residues. Germline V gives CDR1 SGHTA, CDR2 FQGNSA. With 6 bases clipped from V and 4 bases from J, the junction kept 8 bases outside the gene matches. The chain's CDR3 is CASRGRAGGYNEQFF. CDR3 in DNA: TGTGCCAGCAGGGGGAGGGCGGGAGGTTACAATGAGCAGTTCTTC.

V gene TRBV5-5 combines with J gene TRBJ2-3; no definite D call. Trimming left V 2 bases short and J 2 bases short, with 3 bases between. The germline V gene encodes CDR1 SGHKS and CDR2 YYEKEE (reference sequence). The CDR3 runs 12 residues. CDR3: CASSFYTDTQYF. The CDR3 DNA reads TGTGCCAGCAGCTTCTACACAGATACGCAGTATTTT.

The table lists this clone with a count of one. The rearrangement joins TRBV12-5 to TRBJ2-5; TRBD2 agrees at 12 bases. With V trimmed by 0 bases and J by 5 bases, 16 bases remained unmatched. The CDR3 consists of 20 residues. In germline, CDR1 is LGHNT, CDR2 FRNRAP. CDR3 coding DNA: TGTGCTAGTGGTTTGGTCAACCCCGGGGCTAGCGGGAGGGCGCAGGAGACCCAGTACTTC. It specifies CASGLVNPGASGRAQETQYF.

This clone was recorded a few times. The chain has TRBV2 and TRBJ1-2, with D possibly being TRBD1 (6 bases). The V gene's germline CDR1 is SNHLY and CDR2 FYNNEI. V shed 5 bases and J shed 2 bases, with 15 bases lying between them. CDR3 length equals 15 residues. CDR3 region: CASSNTGQSNYGYTF. CDR3 in DNA: TGTGCCAGCAGTAATACCGGACAGAGCAACTATGGCTACACCTTC.

The CDR3 sequence is CASSLGGSDGYTF. CDR3 DNA: TGTGCCAGCAGCTTAGGTGGGAGCGATGGCTACACCTTC. The chain recombines TRBV7-8 with TRBJ1-2; D is ambiguous. Trimming removed 1 base at V and 6 bases at J, with 9 bases between. Germline lookup yields CDR1 SGHVS and CDR2 FQNEAQ. The CDR3 covers 13 residues.

The CDR3 here is CAISEGRGESGTQYF. The CDR3 DNA follows: TGTGCCATCAGTGAAGGGCGGGGGGAATCTGGTACGCAGTATTTT. The chain combines TRBV10-3 with TRBJ2-3, with 8 nucleotides matching TRBD2. CDR1 is ENHRY, CDR2 SYGVKD, per germline. This CDR3 has 15 amino acids. The V segment lost 3 bases and the J segment 8 bases; nucleotides outside the gene matches: 10.

The V and J genes are TRBV7-2 and TRBJ2-5; D gene ambiguous. The CDR3 extends over 13 amino acids. CDR1 is SGHTA, CDR2 FQGNSA, per germline. V was trimmed by 4 bases and J by 5 bases, leaving 11 bases between them. The CDR3 nucleotides read TGTGCCAGCAGCTCCACAACCGGGGAGACCCAGTACTTC. This codes for CASSSTTGETQYF.

The chain has TRBV11-2 and TRBJ1-2; a possible D gene is TRBD1 (6 bases). Deletions cut 3 bases from V and 3 bases from J, with 11 bases between. The germline V gene has CDR1 SGHAT and CDR2 FQNNGV. The CDR3 covers 14 residues. The chain's CDR3 is CASSLTAGDYGYTF. DNA for the CDR3: TGTGCCAGCAGCTTGACGGCAGGGGACTATGGCTACACCTTC. Combining the CDR3 with reference TRBV11-2 and TRBJ1-2 gives the whole variable domain EAGVAQSPRYKIIEKRQSVAFWCNPISGHATLYWYQQILGQGPKLLIQFQNNGVVDDSQLPKDRFSAERLKGVDSTLKIQPAKLEDSAVYLCASSLTAGDYGYTFGSGTRLTVV.

This clone came up a few times. The chain has TRBV7-9 and TRBJ1-1; D is possibly TRBD1 (5 bases). The V gene lost 0 bases and the J gene lost 8 bases, with 13 bases spanning the gap. This CDR3 is 14 amino acids long. Germline CDR1 reads SEHNR; CDR2 reads FQNEAQ (reference sequence). CDR3 bases: TGTGCCAGCAGCTTAGCCCCCGTCGGGGGGGAAGCTTTCTTT. Protein sequence: CASSLAPVGGEAFF. The entire variable domain, with the rest obtained from reference TRBV7-9 and TRBJ1-1, is as follows: DTGVSQNPRHKITKRGQNVTFRCDPISEHNRLYWYRQTLGQGPEFLTYFQNEAQLEKSRLLSDRFSAERPKGSFSTLEIQRTEQGDSAMYLCASSLAPVGGEAFFGQGTRLTVV.

V and J are TRBV13 and TRBJ1-4; D perhaps matches TRBD1 (5 bases). Looked up from germline, CDR1 is PRHDT and CDR2 is FYEKMQ (reference sequence). This CDR3 contains 15 residues. The V and J ends lost 2 bases and 4 bases respectively, with 11 bases between them. The CDR3 sequence is CASSLSAGINEKLFF. DNA of the CDR3: TGTGCCAGCAGCTTATCGGCAGGGATTAATGAAAAACTGTTTTTT.

The chain links TRBV2 to TRBJ2-2; 7 bases align to TRBD1. The CDR3 length is 15 residues. J was trimmed by 2 bases and V by 8 bases; bases with no gene match: 8. The germline V gene has CDR1 SNHLY and CDR2 FYNNEI. This CDR3 is CASGRDRLNTGELFF. The CDR3 DNA is TGTGCCAGCGGCCGGGACAGACTAAACACCGGGGAGCTGTTTTTT.

This chain joins TRBV19 and TRBJ1-5; the D is unclear. The CDR3 loop spans 12 amino acids. Trimming removed 10 bases at V and 7 bases at J, with 14 bases between. Per the germline V gene, CDR1 is LNHDA and CDR2 is SQIVND (reference sequence). As DNA, the CDR3 is TGTGCCACCTCATCTGCGCGCCAGCCCCAGCATTTT. This codes for CATSSARQPQHF.

This clone was counted only a few times. The chain joins TRBV5-5 to TRBJ1-5; 7 bases are shared with TRBD1. Trimming cost V 1 base and J 2 bases; bases outside gene matches: 3. Germline V gene data show CDR1 as SGHKS and CDR2 as YYEKEE (reference sequence). CDR3 length equals 15 residues. CDR3 residues: CASSLIDRGNQPQHF. The CDR3, as DNA: TGTGCCAGCAGCTTGATCGACAGGGGCAATCAGCCCCAGCATTTT. The complete variable domain, with remaining parts taken from reference TRBV5-5 and TRBJ1-5, reads DAGVTQSPTHLIKTRGQQVTLRCSPISGHKSVSWYQQVLGQGPQFIFQYYEKEERGRGNFPDRFSARQFPNYSSELNVNALLLGDSALYLCASSLIDRGNQPQHFGDGTRLSIL.